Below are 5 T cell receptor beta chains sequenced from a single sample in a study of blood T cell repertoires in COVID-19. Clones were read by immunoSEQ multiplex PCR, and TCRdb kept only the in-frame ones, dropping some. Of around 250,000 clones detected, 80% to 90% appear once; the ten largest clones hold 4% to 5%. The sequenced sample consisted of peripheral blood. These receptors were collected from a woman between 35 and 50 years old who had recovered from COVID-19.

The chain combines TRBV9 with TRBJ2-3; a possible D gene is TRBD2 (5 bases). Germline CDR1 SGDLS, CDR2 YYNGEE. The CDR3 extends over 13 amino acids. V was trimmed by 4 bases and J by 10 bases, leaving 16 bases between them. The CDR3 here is CASSSRGFNAQYF. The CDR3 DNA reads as TGTGCCAGCAGCTCTCGAGGGTTTAACGCGCAGTATTTT.

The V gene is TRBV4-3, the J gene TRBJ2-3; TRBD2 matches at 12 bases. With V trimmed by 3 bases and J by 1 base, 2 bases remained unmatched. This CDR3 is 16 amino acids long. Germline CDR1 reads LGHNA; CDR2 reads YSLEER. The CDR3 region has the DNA TGCGCCAGCAGCCATGGGACTAGCGGGCGCACAGATACGCAGTATTTT. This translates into CASSHGTSGRTDTQYF.

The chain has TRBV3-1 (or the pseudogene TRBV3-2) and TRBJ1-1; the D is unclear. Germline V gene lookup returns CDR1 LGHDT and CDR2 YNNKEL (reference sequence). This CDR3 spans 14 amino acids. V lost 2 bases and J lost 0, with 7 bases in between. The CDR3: CASSQSVMNTEAFF. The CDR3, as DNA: TGTGCCAGCAGCCAATCAGTAATGAACACTGAAGCTTTCTTT.

The CDR3 protein is CASSESWGISYNEQFF. As DNA, the CDR3 is TGTGCCAGCAGTGAAAGTTGGGGCATCTCCTACAATGAGCAGTTCTTC. The chain combines TRBV6-1 with TRBJ2-1; tentative D call: TRBD1 (5 bases). V lost 2 bases and J lost 0, with 11 bases in between. The CDR3 runs 16 residues. Germline lookup yields CDR1 MNHNS and CDR2 SASEGT.

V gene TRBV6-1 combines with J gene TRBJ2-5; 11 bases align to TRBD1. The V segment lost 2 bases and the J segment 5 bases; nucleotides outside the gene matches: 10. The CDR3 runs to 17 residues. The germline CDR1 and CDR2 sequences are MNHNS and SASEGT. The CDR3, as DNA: TGTGCCAGCAGTGAACCCCCTTGGGACAGGGGGGTGGAGACCCAGTACTTC. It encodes CASSEPPWDRGVETQYF.